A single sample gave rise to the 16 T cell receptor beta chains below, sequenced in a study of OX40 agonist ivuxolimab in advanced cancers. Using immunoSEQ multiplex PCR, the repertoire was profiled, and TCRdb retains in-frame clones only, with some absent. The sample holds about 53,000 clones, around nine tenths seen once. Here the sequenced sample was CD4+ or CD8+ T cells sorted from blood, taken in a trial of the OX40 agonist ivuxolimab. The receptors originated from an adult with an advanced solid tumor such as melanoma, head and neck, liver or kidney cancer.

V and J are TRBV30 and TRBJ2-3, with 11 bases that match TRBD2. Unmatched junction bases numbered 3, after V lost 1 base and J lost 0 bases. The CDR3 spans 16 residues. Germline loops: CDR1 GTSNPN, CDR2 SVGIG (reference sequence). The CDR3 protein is CAWSDRTSGSTDTQYF. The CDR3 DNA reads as TGTGCCTGGAGTGACCGGACTAGCGGGAGCACAGATACGCAGTATTTT.

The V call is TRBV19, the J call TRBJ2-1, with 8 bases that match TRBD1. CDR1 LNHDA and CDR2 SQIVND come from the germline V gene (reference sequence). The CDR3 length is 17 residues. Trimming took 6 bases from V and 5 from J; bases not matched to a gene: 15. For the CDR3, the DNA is TGTGCCAGTAGAGCCAACTACCGGGACAGGTACCACAATGAGCAGTTCTTC. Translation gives CASRANYRDRYHNEQFF.

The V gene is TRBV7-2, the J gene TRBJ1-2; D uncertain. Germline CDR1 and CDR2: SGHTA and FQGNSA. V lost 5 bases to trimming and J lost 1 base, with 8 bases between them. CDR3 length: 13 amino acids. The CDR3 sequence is CASSPPRNYGYTF. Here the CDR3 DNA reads TGTGCCAGCAGCCCACCTCGTAACTATGGCTACACCTTC.

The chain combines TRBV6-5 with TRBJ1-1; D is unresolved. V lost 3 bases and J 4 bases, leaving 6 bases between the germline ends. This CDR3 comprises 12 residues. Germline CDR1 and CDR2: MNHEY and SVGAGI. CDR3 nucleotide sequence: TGTGCCAGCAGTTATAGTCTCACTGAAGCTTTCTTT. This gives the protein CASSYSLTEAFF.

The CDR3 bases are TGCAGCGTTGGGGGGAACCAAGAGACCCAGTACTTC. It translates to CSVGGNQETQYF. The chain uses TRBV29-1 and TRBJ2-5; TRBD1 or TRBD2 may be the D gene (5 bases each). The V end was cut by 4 bases, the J end by 0 bases, with 6 bases between. The CDR3 consists of 12 residues. Germline CDR1 is SQVTM and CDR2 is ANQGSEA.

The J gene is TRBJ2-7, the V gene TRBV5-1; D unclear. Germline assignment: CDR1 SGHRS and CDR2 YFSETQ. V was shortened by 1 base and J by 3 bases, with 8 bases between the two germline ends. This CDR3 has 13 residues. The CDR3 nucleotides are TGCGCCAGCAGCTTGCCAGGCGACTACGAGCAGTACTTC. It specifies CASSLPGDYEQYF.

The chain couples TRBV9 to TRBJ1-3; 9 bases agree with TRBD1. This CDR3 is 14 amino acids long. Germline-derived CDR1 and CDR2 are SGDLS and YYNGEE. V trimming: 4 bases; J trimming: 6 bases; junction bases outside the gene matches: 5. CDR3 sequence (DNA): TGTGCCAGCAGCCCGTGGACAGGGGAAAACACCATATATTTT. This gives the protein CASSPWTGENTIYF.

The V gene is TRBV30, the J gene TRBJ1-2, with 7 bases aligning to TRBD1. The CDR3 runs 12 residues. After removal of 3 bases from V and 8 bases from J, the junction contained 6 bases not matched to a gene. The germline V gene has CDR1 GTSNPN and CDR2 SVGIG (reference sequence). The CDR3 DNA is TGTGCCTGGAGACTAGGGGGCGGAGGCTACACCTTC. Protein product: CAWRLGGGGYTF.

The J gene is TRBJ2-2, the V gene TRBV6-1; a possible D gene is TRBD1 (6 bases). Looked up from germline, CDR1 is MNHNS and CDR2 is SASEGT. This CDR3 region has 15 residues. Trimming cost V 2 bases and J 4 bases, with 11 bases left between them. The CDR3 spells CASSESQGITGELFF. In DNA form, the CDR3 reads TGTGCCAGCAGTGAAAGCCAGGGGATCACCGGGGAGCTGTTTTTT.

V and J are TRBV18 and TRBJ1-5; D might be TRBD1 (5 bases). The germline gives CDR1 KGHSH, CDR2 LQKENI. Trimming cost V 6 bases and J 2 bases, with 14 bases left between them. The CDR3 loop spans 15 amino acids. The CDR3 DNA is TGTGCCAGCTCTGCGGATGGGGGGGGCAATCAGCCCCAGCATTTT. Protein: CASSADGGGNQPQHF.

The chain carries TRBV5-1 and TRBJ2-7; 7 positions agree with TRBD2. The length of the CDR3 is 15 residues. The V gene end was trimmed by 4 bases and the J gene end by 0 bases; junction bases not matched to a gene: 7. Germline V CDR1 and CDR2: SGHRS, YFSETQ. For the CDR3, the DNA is TGCGCCAGCAGCCCCGCCGGGAGGAGCTCCTACGAGCAGTACTTC. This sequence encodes CASSPAGRSSYEQYF.

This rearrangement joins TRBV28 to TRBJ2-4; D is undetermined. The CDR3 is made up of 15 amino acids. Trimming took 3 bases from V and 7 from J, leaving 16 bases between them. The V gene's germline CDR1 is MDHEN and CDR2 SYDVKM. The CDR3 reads CASSFTGLSKNIQYF. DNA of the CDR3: TGTGCCAGCAGTTTCACGGGCCTAAGCAAGAACATTCAGTACTTC.

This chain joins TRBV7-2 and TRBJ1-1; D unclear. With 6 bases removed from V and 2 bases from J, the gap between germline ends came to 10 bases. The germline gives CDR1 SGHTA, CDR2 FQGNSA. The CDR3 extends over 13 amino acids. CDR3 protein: CASSTQPNTEAFF. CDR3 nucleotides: TGTGCCAGCAGTACCCAGCCAAACACTGAAGCTTTCTTT. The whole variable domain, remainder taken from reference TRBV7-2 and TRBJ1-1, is GAGVSQSPSNKVTEKGKDVELRCDPISGHTALYWYRQSLGQGLEFLIYFQGNSAPDKSGLPSDRFSAERTGGSVSTLTIQRTQQEDSAVYLCASSTQPNTEAFFGQGTRLTVV.

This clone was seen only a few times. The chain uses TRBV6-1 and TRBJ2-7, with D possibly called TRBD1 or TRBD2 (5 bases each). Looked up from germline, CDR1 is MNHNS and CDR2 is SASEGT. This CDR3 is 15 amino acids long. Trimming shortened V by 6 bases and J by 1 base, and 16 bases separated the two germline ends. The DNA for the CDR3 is TGTGCCAGCAGGGGGGTAGGGATTCATTCCTACGAGCAGTACTTC. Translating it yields CASRGVGIHSYEQYF.

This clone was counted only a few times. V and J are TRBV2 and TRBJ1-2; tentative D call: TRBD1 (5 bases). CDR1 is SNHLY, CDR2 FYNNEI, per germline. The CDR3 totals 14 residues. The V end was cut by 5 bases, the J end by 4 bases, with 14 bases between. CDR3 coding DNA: TGTGCCAGCAGTCCCCCGGGACCAACCTATGGCTACACCTTC. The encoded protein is CASSPPGPTYGYTF.

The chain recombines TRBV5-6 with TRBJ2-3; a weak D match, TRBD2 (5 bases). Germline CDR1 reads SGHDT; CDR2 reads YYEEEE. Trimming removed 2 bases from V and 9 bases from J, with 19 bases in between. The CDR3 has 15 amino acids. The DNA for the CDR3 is TGTGCCAGCAGCTTCGAGAGGGTCCCACGAAGGACGCAGTATTTT. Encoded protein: CASSFERVPRRTQYF.